This T cell receptor beta chain was observed in a study of blood T cells in healthy people across ages. A J-beta primer mix and a sample-barcoded 5' primer were used in a second PCR of roughly 6 to 11 cycles. TCRdb reprocessed the 5' RACE reads with MiXCR, giving one entry per CDR3 protein. This sample has under 2 million distinct CDR3 sequences, with roughly a third found just once. Study findings and constraints: Researchers deemed the diversity estimates from one million T cells underestimates. CMV status of donors was not determined, possibly confounding expanded clonotype changes.

Germline CDR1 is DFQATT and CDR2 is SNEGSKA (reference sequence). J was trimmed by 5 bases and V by 4 bases; bases with no gene match: 6. CDR3 length equals 14 residues. Worth noting for this clonotype: What it binds is unknown.

The sequence was collected from a woman between 25 and 40 years old in good health. Sequencing was carried out using blood. The J gene is TRBJ2-1, the V gene TRBV20-1, with 9 bases aligning to TRBD2. Here the CDR3 reads CSAISGSGDNEQFF. For the CDR3, the DNA is TGCAGTGCTATTAGCGGGAGTGGTGACAATGAGCAGTTCTTC.